This T cell receptor (beta chain) originates from a study of shared clonotypes between healthy human individuals. Whole-study findings and limits: The generation probabilities recorded for non-shared clonotypes fell below those of clonotypes shared by all four donors.

On this clone: Antigen: not known.

Some 29,000 T cell genomes (about 0.2 ug DNA) went into each sorted-subset replicate. The table came from immunoSEQ multiplex PCR; TCRdb's copy has only in-frame clones and leaves some out. Of approximately 810,000 clones in the sample, approximately 92% were seen once. CDR3 length equals 15 residues. Trimming removed 2 bases from V and 2 bases from J; junction bases left unmatched: 0. The germline V gene encodes CDR1 LGHNA and CDR2 YSLEER. The naive CD8 subset, CD45RO-negative cells positively selected for CCR7, excluded terminally differentiated effector memory CD45RA+ cells. Sequencing was performed on naive CD8+ T cells sorted from blood. The chain couples TRBV4-3 to TRBJ2-1; 10 bases map to TRBD2. The receptor was derived from a man younger than 45 in good health. The CDR3 protein is CASSQTSGTYNEQFF. Written as DNA, the CDR3 is TGCGCCAGCAGCCAAACTAGCGGGACCTACAATGAGCAGTTCTTC.